This T cell receptor beta chain was identified during a study of blood T cell repertoires in COVID-19. Looking at the study overall: Material from acute and convalescent COVID-19 was sourced from the United States, Italy and Spain. Sample material is recorded as cDNA or gDNA derived from T cells, B-cell-depleted T cells, or PBMCs.

As originally analysed: Amplification of reference gene primers provided the estimated nucleated cell counts. Generated by immunoSEQ multiplex PCR, the TCRdb table keeps only in-frame clones and is missing some. V and J calls and clone size follow that table, whereas D and trimming were derived from the DNA. The table lists 200,000 to 250,000 clones, approximately 77% of them singletons. Sequenced: peripheral blood. This receptor was identified in a woman older than 75 with acute or convalescent COVID-19.

This CDR3 reads CASSQDQGRDEKLFF. Written as DNA, the CDR3 is TGTGCCAGCAGCCAAGATCAGGGTCGGGATGAAAAACTGTTTTTT. V usage is TRBV4-2 and J usage is TRBJ1-4; D perhaps matches TRBD1 (5 bases). With 0 bases removed from V and 6 bases from J, the gap between germline ends came to 11 bases. The germline gives CDR1 LGHNA, CDR2 YNFKEQ. The CDR3 is 15 residues long.